Ten or more counts support the clone carrying this T cell receptor beta chain. Its cognate antigen is unknown. Other DNA sequences within the sample encode an identical CDR3. The source of the sample is a study of beta chain features in type 1 diabetes. Germline CDR1 reads MDHEN; CDR2 reads SYDVKM. This CDR3 spans 13 amino acids. V lost 6 bases to trimming and J lost 6 bases, with 12 bases between them. Study outcomes and limitations: Shortening of TCRB CDR3s, moderate but significant, appeared in all four CD4+ subsets of Type 1 diabetes patients.

Sequencing targeted expressed TCRB transcripts, as all isolated RNA had been reverse transcribed. Sequenced naive, central memory and regulatory T cell samples produced an average of around 3.9 million reads. Assay used: immunoSEQ multiplex PCR; TCRdb lists only in-frame clones, some missing. The top ten clones hold about 1.2% of a sample with 200,000 to 250,000 clones, about a tenth of them seen once. Cells sorted by CD45RO/CCR7/CD25/CD127/CD95/CD27 comprised CD4+ naive, central memory, regulatory and stem cell-like memory cells. The genes are TRBV28 and TRBJ1-5; D is perhaps TRBD1 (6 bases). The clonotype originates from a man in his late teens or twenties in good health. The specimen sequenced was central memory CD4+ T cells from blood. CDR3 DNA: TGTGCCAGCAGGACAACAGGGAGTCAGCCCCAGCATTTT. This sequence encodes CASRTTGSQPQHF.